This T cell receptor beta chain was sequenced in a study of spatial heterogeneity in lung cancer. Study findings and constraints: More often at tumor resection than at routine follow-up, ubiquitous expanded tumor TCRs were detected in the blood.

In its sample, this clonotype was seen a few times. Its matching antigen is unknown. Time point indicated: sample taken at primary tumor resection. Frozen PBMC, nontumor lung or tumor provided whole RNA, which was sequenced unsorted. The donors, 72 patients with untreated early-stage non-small cell lung cancer, provided the samples. MiXCR, applied by TCRdb to the 5' RACE reads, yields one record per CDR3 protein. The table shows about 50,000 distinct CDR3 sequences, with about 7.6% occurring only once. The sequence came from a female donor with early-stage non-small cell lung cancer. The sequencing used PBMCs, collected at surgery.

The CDR3 DNA reads as TGTGCCAGCAGCAATAGCGGAAACACAGATACGCAGTATTTT. Translated, it gives CASSNSGNTDTQYF. The rearrangement uses TRBV11-1 and TRBJ2-3, with a possible D match to TRBD2 (6 bases). Germline assignment: CDR1 SGHAT and CDR2 FQDESV (reference sequence). The CDR3 is 14 residues long. Between the trimmed V and J ends, which lost 5 bases and 2 bases, there was a span of 11 bases.